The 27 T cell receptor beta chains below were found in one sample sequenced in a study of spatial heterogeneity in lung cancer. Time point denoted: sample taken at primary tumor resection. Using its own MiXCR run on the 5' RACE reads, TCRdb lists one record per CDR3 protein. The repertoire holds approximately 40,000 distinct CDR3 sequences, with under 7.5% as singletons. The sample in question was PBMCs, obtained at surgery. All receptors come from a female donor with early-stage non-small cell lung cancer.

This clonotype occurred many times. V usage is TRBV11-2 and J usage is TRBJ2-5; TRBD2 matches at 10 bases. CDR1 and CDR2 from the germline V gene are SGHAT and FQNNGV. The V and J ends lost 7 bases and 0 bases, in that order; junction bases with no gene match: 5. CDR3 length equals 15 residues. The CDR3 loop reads CASTGGLADQETQYF. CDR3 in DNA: TGTGCCAGCACCGGAGGACTAGCGGACCAAGAGACCCAGTACTTC.

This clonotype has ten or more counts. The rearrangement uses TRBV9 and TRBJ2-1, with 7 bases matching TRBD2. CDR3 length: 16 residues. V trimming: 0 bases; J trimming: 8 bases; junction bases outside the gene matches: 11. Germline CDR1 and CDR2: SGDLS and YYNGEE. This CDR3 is CASSVGAKRGGYEQFF. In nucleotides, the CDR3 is TGTGCCAGCAGCGTAGGGGCCAAGCGGGGCGGGTATGAGCAGTTCTTC.

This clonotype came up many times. As DNA, the CDR3 is TGCAGCGTTATGAGGGGGCACACCGGGGAGCTGTTTTTT. It codes for CSVMRGHTGELFF. This chain uses TRBV29-1 with TRBJ2-2; 7 nucleotides agree with TRBD1. This CDR3 comprises 13 residues. The junction had 3 bases not matched to a gene; V was cut back by 5 bases and J by 3 bases. The germline gives CDR1 SQVTM, CDR2 ANQGSEA.

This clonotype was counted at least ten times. The CDR3 sequence is CSVLLAGGNNEQFF. CDR3 in DNA: TGCAGCGTCCTACTAGCGGGGGGTAACAATGAGCAGTTCTTC. The chain has TRBV29-1 and TRBJ2-1; TRBD2 matches 12 bases. There are 14 residues in the CDR3. Trimming cost V 6 bases and J 5 bases; bases outside gene matches: 5. Germline-derived CDR1 and CDR2 are SQVTM and ANQGSEA.

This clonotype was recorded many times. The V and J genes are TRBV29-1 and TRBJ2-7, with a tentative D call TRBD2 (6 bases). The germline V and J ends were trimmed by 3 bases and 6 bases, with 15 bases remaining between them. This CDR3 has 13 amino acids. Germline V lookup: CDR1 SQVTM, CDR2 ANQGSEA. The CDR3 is CSVDGRGYSEQYF. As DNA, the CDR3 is TGCAGCGTTGATGGTCGGGGGTACAGCGAGCAGTACTTC.

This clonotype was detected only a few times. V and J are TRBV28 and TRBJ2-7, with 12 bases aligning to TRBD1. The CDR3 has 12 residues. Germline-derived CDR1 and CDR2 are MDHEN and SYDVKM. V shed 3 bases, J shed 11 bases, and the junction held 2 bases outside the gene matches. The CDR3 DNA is TGTGCCAGCAGTTTGGGACAGGGGGCGAAGTACTTC. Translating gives CASSLGQGAKYF.

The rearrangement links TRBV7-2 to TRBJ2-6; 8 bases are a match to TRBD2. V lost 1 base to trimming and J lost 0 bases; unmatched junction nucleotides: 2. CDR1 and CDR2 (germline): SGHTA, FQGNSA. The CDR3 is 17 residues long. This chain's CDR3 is CASSLVAGSSGANVLTF. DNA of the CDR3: TGTGCCAGCAGCTTAGTAGCGGGGAGCTCTGGGGCCAACGTCCTGACTTTC. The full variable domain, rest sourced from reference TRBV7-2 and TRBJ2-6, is GAGVSQSPSNKVTEKGKDVELRCDPISGHTALYWYRQSLGQGLEFLIYFQGNSAPDKSGLPSDRFSAERTGGSVSTLTIQRTQQEDSAVYLCASSLVAGSSGANVLTFGAGSRLTVL.

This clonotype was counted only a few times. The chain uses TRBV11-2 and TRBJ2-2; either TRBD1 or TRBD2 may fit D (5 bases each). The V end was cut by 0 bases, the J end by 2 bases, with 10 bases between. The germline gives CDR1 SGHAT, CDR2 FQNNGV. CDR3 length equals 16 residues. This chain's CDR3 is CASSLEGTLNTGELFF. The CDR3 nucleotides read TGTGCCAGCAGCTTAGAGGGGACCCTAAACACCGGGGAGCTGTTTTTT.

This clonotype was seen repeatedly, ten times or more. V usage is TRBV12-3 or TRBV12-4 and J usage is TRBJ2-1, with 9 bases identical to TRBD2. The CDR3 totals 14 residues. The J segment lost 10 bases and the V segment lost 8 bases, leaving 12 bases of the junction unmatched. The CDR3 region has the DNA TGTGCCAGCCTCTGGGGCGGGGGGGTGGACGAGCAGTTCTTC. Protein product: CASLWGGGVDEQFF.

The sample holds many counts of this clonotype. The CDR3 region is CASSSEGRSTDTQYF. CDR3 nucleotide sequence: TGTGCCAGCAGTTCTGAGGGGCGGTCCACAGATACGCAGTATTTT. This chain joins TRBV6-5 and TRBJ2-3; the D gene could be TRBD1 or TRBD2 (5 bases each). The CDR3 loop spans 15 amino acids. V was cut by 4 bases and J by 2 bases, with 13 bases left in between. Germline CDR1 and CDR2: MNHEY and SVGAGI.

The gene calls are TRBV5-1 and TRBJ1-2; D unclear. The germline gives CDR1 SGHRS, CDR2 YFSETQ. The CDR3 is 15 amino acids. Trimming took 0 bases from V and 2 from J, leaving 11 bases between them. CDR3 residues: CASSLGQIFNYGYTF. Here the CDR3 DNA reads TGCGCCAGCAGCTTGGGGCAGATATTCAACTATGGCTACACCTTC.

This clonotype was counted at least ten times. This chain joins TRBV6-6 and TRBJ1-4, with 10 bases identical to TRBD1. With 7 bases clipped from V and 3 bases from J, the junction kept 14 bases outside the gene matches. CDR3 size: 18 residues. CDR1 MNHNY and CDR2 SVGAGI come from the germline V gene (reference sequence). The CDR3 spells CASNSAGTGVTPNEKLFF. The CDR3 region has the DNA TGTGCCAGCAACTCGGCCGGGACAGGGGTTACCCCTAATGAAAAACTGTTTTTT.

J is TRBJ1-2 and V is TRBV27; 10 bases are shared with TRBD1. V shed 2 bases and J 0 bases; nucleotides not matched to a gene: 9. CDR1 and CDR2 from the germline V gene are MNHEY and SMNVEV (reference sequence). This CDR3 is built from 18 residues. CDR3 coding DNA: TGTGCCAGCAGTTTAAGAAGACAGGGGGCAGTTTCTAACTATGGCTACACCTTC. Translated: CASSLRRQGAVSNYGYTF.

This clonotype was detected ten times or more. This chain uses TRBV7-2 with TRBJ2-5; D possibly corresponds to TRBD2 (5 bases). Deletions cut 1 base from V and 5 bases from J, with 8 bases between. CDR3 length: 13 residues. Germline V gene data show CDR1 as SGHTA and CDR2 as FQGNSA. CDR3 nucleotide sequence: TGTGCCAGCAGCTTAGGCTCGGGGGAGACCCAGTACTTC. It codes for CASSLGSGETQYF.

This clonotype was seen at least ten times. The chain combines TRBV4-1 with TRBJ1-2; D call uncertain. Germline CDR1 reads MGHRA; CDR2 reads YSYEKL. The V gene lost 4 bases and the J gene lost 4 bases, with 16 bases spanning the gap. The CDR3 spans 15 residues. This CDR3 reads CASSRAAFFRYGYTF. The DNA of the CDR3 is TGCGCCAGCAGCCGAGCAGCTTTTTTCCGCTATGGCTACACCTTC.

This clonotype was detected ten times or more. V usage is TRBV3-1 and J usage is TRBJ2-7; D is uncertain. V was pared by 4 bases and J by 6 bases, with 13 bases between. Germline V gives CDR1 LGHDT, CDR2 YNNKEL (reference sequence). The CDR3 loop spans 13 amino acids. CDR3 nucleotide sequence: TGTGCCAGCAGCCTTCGGACCCCCGGCGAGCAGTACTTC. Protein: CASSLRTPGEQYF.

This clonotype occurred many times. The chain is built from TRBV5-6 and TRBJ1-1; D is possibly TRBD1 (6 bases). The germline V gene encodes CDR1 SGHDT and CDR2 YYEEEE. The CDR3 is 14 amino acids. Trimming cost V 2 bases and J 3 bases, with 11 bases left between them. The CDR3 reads CASSFLDRYTEAFF. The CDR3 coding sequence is TGTGCCAGCAGCTTCCTCGACAGGTACACTGAAGCTTTCTTT.

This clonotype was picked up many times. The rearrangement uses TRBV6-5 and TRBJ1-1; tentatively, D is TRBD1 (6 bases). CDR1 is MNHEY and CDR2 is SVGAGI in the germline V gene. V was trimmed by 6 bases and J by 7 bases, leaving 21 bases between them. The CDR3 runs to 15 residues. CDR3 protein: CASSHEFRTALEAFF. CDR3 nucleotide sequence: TGTGCCAGCAGCCACGAATTCCGGACAGCTCTTGAAGCTTTCTTT.

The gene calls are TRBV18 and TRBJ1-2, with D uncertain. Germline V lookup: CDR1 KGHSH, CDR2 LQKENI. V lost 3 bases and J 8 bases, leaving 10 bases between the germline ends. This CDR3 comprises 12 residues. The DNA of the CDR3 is TGTGCCAGCTCACCTCCCATGGGCGGCTACACCTTC. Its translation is CASSPPMGGYTF.

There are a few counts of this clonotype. The CDR3 spells CASMDARGPQETQYF. The CDR3 nucleotides read TGTGCCAGCATGGACGCGCGGGGGCCCCAAGAGACCCAGTACTTC. The chain couples TRBV6-6 to TRBJ2-5, with TRBD2 as a possible D gene (7 bases). The germline V gene encodes CDR1 MNHNY and CDR2 SVGAGI (reference sequence). The CDR3 is made up of 15 amino acids. Trimming took off 7 bases at V and 1 base at J, with 16 bases between the two ends.

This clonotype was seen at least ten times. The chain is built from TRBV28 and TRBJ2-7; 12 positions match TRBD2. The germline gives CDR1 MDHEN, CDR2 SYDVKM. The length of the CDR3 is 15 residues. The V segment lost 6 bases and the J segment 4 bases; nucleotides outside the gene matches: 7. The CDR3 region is CASRTSGGSAYEQYF. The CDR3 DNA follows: TGTGCCAGCAGGACTAGCGGGGGTTCCGCTTACGAGCAGTACTTC.

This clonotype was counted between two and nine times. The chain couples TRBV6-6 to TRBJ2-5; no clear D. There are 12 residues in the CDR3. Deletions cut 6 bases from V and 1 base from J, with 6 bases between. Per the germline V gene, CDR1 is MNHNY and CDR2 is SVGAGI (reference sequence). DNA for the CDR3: TGTGCCAGCAGCCGAATCCAAGAGACCCAGTACTTC. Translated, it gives CASSRIQETQYF.

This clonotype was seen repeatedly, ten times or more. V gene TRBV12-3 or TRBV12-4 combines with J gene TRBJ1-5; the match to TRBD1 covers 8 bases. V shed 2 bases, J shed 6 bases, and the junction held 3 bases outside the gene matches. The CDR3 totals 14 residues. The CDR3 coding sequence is TGTGCCAGCAGTTTATCAGGGGGCGGTCAGCCCCAGCATTTT. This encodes CASSLSGGGQPQHF.

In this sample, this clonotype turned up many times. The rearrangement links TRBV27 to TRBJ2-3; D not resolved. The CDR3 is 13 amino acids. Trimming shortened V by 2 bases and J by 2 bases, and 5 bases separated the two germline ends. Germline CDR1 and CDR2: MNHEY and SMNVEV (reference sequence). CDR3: CASSLGNTDTQYF. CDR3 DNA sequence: TGTGCCAGCAGTTTAGGAAACACAGATACGCAGTATTTT.

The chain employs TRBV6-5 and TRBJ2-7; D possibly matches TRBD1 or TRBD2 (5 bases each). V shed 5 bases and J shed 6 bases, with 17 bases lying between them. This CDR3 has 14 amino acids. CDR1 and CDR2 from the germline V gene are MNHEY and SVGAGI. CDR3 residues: CASSPGTTVAEQYF. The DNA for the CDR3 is TGTGCCAGCAGTCCCGGGACGACCGTCGCCGAGCAGTACTTC.

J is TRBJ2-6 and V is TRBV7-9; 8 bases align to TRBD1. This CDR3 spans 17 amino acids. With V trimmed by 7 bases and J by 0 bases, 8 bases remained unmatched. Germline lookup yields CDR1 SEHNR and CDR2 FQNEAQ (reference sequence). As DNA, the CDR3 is TGTGCCAGCACCCCAAACAGGGGGGACTCTGGGGCCAACGTCCTGACTTTC. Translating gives CASTPNRGDSGANVLTF.

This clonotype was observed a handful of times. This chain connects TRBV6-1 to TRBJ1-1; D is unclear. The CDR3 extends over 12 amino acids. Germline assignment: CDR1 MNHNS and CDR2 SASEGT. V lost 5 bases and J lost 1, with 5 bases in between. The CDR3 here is CASSRTNTEAFF. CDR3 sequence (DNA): TGTGCCAGCAGTAGGACGAACACTGAAGCTTTCTTT.